This is a list of T cell receptor beta chains from one sample in a study of blood T cell repertoires in COVID-19. TCRdb's table, derived via immunoSEQ multiplex PCR, lists solely in-frame clones and lacks some. In the table there are 50,000 to 65,000 clones, around 70% of which are singletons. Sequenced material: peripheral blood. These receptors originate from a woman between 65 and 79 years old with COVID-19, enrolled during active disease. Each CDR3 is given with its conserved first and last residue. A D gene is named only where the DNA matches it firmly. Size tells how often a clone was seen (once, few, many) or the class of an expanded clone, and some rows leave it out.

V gene	J gene	D gene	clone size	CDR3 protein
TRBV15	TRBJ1-1	-	few	CATSSGWPEAFF
TRBV7-6	TRBJ2-2	TRBD2	-	CASSFSGGTGELFF
TRBV7-9	TRBJ1-1	-	-	CASSLSVNTEAFF
TRBV18	TRBJ1-3	-	few	CASSPEGEQRSGNTIYF
TRBV29-1	TRBJ2-3	TRBD1	-	CSALRWQGDGDTQYF
TRBV6-2/TRBV6-3	TRBJ1-1	-	-	CASSSGENTEAFF
TRBV11-3	TRBJ2-5	TRBD2	-	CASTAGGPRGTQYF
TRBV10-3	TRBJ2-5	TRBD2	once	CAISGAGARETQYF
TRBV7-3	TRBJ1-1	-	-	CASSLARAPNTEAFF
TRBV6-2/TRBV6-3	TRBJ1-4	TRBD1	-	CASSSGGTNEKLFF
TRBV5-1	TRBJ2-2	TRBD2	-	CASSWTSGQNTGELFF
TRBV5-6	TRBJ2-4	TRBD2	-	CASSAGEGRLAKNIQYF
TRBV9	TRBJ2-5	TRBD1	few	CASSVDRQGLETQYF
TRBV28	TRBJ1-2	TRBD1	-	CASSFPDREVGYTF
TRBV7-9	TRBJ2-1	-	-	CASSGGPDRSAGNEQFF
TRBV12-5	TRBJ2-1	TRBD2	-	CASGRPSGGGPEQFF
TRBV29-1	TRBJ2-2	-	many	CSVEVRGAGELFF
TRBV7-7	TRBJ2-3	TRBD2	-	CASSLGAGATDTQYF
TRBV3-1/TRBV3-2	TRBJ1-2	TRBD1	-	CASSQTTGRSGYTF
TRBV7-9	TRBJ1-1	-	few	CASSLADLGGTEAFF
TRBV25-1	TRBJ2-3	TRBD1	-	CASSDHGTGEGGTQYF
TRBV10-2	TRBJ2-5	TRBD2	medium-sized	CARLKTSEETQYF
TRBV6-4	TRBJ2-1	TRBD1	many	CASSVDRGIGRNEQFF
TRBV6-6	TRBJ2-2	-	-	CASRGGVGGELFF
TRBV19	TRBJ1-3	-	-	CASSIDRRASGNTIYF
TRBV24-1	TRBJ1-5	-	-	CATSGAGRTLYSNQPQHF
TRBV5-1	TRBJ1-2	TRBD1	-	CASSLAPLTQGGLSGYTF
TRBV3-1/TRBV3-2	TRBJ1-1	TRBD1	-	CASSQEPGQGGRWWIEAFF
TRBV6-4	TRBJ2-3	-	-	CASRPDSSPSYTDTQYF
TRBV6-2/TRBV6-3	TRBJ1-1	-	-	CASSYSVEYMNTEAFF
TRBV3-1/TRBV3-2	TRBJ1-6	TRBD1	-	CASSPSLGTGTSPLHF
TRBV5-1	TRBJ2-5	TRBD2	-	CASSLAGGIQETQYF
TRBV4-1	TRBJ2-4	TRBD2	-	CASSQEELAGAKNIQYF
TRBV5-5	TRBJ1-3	TRBD1	once	CASSLTGQAGNTIYF